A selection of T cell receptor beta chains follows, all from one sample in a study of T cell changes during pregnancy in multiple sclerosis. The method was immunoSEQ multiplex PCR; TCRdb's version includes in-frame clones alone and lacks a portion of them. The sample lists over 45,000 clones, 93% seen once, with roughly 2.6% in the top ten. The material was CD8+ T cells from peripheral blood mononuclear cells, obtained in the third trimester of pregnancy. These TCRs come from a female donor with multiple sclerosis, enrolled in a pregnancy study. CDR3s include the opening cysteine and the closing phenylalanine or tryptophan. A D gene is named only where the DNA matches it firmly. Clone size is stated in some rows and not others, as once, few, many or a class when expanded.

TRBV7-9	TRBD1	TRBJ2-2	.	TGTGCCAGCAGCTCCACCCTAGGGACAGGGGACACCGGGGAGCTGTTTTTT	CASSSTLGTGDTGELFF
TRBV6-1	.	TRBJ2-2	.	TGTGCCAGCAGTGCCTATACCGGGACGAACACCGGGGAGCTGTTTTTT	CASSAYTGTNTGELFF
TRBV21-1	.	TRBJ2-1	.	TGTGCCAGCAGCAAGAGGCGGGAGAAAGGGTGCAATGAGCAGTTCTTC	CASSKRREKGCNEQFF
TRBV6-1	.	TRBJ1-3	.	TGTGCCAGCAGTACAGACTCTGGAAACACCATATATTTT	CASSTDSGNTIYF
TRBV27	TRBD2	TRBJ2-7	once	TGTGCCAGCAGTTGGGCTAGCGGGAGGGCCCTCGGCGAGCAGTACTTC	CASSWASGRALGEQYF
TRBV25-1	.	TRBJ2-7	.	TGTGCCAGCACCGGGAACGCCTACGAGCAGTACTTC	CASTGNAYEQYF
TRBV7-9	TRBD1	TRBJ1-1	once	TGTGCCAGCAGGGGTAATGAACAGGGGACCCCCACTGAAGCTTTCTTT	CASRGNEQGTPTEAFF
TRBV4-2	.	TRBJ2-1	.	TGTGCCAGCAGCCAAGAATGGTACGGCTACAATGAGCAGTTCTTC	CASSQEWYGYNEQFF
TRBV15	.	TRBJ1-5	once	TGTGCCACCAGCAGAGAATTGACAGAGAGAAATCAGCCCCAGCATTTT	CATSRELTERNQPQHF
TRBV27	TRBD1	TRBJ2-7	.	TGTGCCAGCAGTATAATTACAGGGGAGAACTACGAGCAGTACTTC	CASSIITGENYEQYF
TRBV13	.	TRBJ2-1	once	TGTGCCAGCAGCTTAGGCCTGGCCGAGCAGTTCTTC	CASSLGLAEQFF
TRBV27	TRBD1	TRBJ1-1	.	TGTGCCAGCAGGAAGGGACAGCTGAACACTGAAGCTTTCTTT	CASRKGQLNTEAFF
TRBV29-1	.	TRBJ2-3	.	TGCAGCGTTGAGGGGGGGGCAAGGGATACGCAGTATTTT	CSVEGGARDTQYF
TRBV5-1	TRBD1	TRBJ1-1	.	TGCGCCAGCAGCTTGGGGACAGGGGGCAACACTGAAGCTTTCTTT	CASSLGTGGNTEAFF
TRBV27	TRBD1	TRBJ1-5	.	TGTGCCAGCAGTTCCGGGACAGGGTATCAGCCCCAGCATTTT	CASSSGTGYQPQHF
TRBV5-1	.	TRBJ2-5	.	TGCGCCAGCAGCCCCAAGTCCCCCGGGGAGACCCAGTACTTC	CASSPKSPGETQYF
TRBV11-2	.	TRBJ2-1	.	TGTGCCAGCAGCTTATGGGGGCGGGAGAGCGATGAGCAGTTCTTC	CASSLWGRESDEQFF
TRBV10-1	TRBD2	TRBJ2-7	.	TGCGCCAGCAGTATCGGGACTAGCGGTTACGAGCAGTACTTC	CASSIGTSGYEQYF
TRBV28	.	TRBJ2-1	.	TGTGCCAGCAGCCTTCTGGCAGGGGAAGAGCAGTTCTTC	CASSLLAGEEQFF
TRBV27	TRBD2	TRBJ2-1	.	TGTGCCAGCAGTTTAGTGGCTAGCGGGAGATACAATGAGCAGTTCTTC	CASSLVASGRYNEQFF
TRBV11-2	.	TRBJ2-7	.	TGTGCCAGCAGTCTCTCACAGGGAGCTCGAGAGCAGTACTTC	CASSLSQGAREQYF
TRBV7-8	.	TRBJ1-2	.	TGTGCCAGCAGCTTAGGAGGAGGAGTGGACTATGGCTACACCTTC	CASSLGGGVDYGYTF
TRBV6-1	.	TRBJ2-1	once	TGTGCCAGCAGTGAAGTTACCTACAATGAGCAGTTCTTC	CASSEVTYNEQFF
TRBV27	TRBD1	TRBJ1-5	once	TGTGCCAGCACCACGACAGGGGTAGGCAATCAGCCCCAGCATTTT	CASTTTGVGNQPQHF
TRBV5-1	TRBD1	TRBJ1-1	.	TGCGCCAGCAGCCCGGACTGGACAGGGTCTGAAGCTTTCTTT	CASSPDWTGSEAFF
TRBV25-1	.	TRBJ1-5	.	TGTGCCAGCAGTAAAACAGGGTTTGGCAATCAGCCCCAGCATTTT	CASSKTGFGNQPQHF
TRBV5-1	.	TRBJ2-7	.	TGCGCCAGCAGCTTTGAGTCAGGGATATCCTACGAGCAGTACTTC	CASSFESGISYEQYF
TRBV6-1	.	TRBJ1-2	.	TGTGCCAGCAGTGCCCACCATGGGGACGGGACATACTATGGCTACACCTTC	CASSAHHGDGTYYGYTF
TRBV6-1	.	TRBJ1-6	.	TGTGCCAGCAGGGAGGGGCGGTCACCCCTCCACTTT	CASREGRSPLHF
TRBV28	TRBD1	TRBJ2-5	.	TGTGCCAGCAGCCCGGGACAGGGGGGAGAGACCCAGTACTTC	CASSPGQGGETQYF
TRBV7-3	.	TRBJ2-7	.	TGTGCCAGCAGCTTATTAGATGGAGACGAGCAGTACTTC	CASSLLDGDEQYF
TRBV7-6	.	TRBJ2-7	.	TGTGCCAGCAGCCGGACTGATAGCTCCTACGAGCAGTACTTC	CASSRTDSSYEQYF
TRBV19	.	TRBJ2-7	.	TGTGCCAGTAGTACCAATGGCGGGTCCTACGAGCAGTACTTC	CASSTNGGSYEQYF
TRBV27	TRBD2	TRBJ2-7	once	TGTGCCAGCGCGACTAGCGGGGGTTCCTACGAGCAGTACTTC	CASATSGGSYEQYF
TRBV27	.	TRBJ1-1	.	TGTGCCAGCAGTTCGGCGGGGAGGGATGAAGCTTTCTTT	CASSSAGRDEAFF
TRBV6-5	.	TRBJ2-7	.	TGTGCCAGCAGTTACTCGCAGTCCTACGAGCAGTACTTC	CASSYSQSYEQYF
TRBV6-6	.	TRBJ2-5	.	TGTGCCAGCAGTTACCCAACACGGGGGCAAGAGACCCAGTACTTC	CASSYPTRGQETQYF
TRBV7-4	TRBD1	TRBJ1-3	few	TGTGCCAGCAGCTCAGAGACAGGGGGCAAGGGAAACACCATATATTTT	CASSSETGGKGNTIYF
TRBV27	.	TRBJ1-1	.	TGTGCCAGCAGTTATGTCGGAGGGAACACTGAAGCTTTCTTT	CASSYVGGNTEAFF
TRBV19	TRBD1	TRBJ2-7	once	TGTGCCAGCTCCGGGACAGGGGGGTACGAGCAGTACTTC	CASSGTGGYEQYF
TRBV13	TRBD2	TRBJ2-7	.	TGTGCCAGCAGCTCGGGACTAGCGGGACTATACGAGCAGTACTTC	CASSSGLAGLYEQYF
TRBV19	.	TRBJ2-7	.	TGTGCCAGTAGTCCCTCGACAGGACCAACCTACGAGCAGTACTTC	CASSPSTGPTYEQYF
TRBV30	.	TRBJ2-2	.	TGTGCCTGGAGTGAAAGAGGGGGTAACACCGGGGAGCTGTTTTTT	CAWSERGGNTGELFF
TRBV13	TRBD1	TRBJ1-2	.	TGTGCCAGCAGCTTAGGGACAGGGGCCCACTATGGCTACACCTTC	CASSLGTGAHYGYTF
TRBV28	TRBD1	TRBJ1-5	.	TGTGCCAGCAGTTTAGGACAGGGCTTTAGGCAGCCCCAGCATTTT	CASSLGQGFRQPQHF
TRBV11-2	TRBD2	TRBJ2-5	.	TGTGCCAGCAGCTTGGGAGGGCCCACGGACTTC	CASSLGGPTDF
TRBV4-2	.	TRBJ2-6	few	TGTGCCAGCAGCCAACAGGGGGGGGCCAACGTCCTGACTTTC	CASSQQGGANVLTF